These 5 T cell receptor beta chains came from one sample sequenced in a study of blood T cells in healthy people across ages. Primers used in a second PCR of about 6 to 11 cycles were a sample-barcoded 5' primer and a J-beta primer mix. MiXCR, applied by TCRdb to the 5' RACE reads, yields one record per CDR3 protein. The repertoire includes about 800,000 distinct CDR3 sequences, 35% to 50% of them detected once, and about a sixth sits in the top ten. The sequenced sample was blood. The receptors originated from a man older than 75 in good health.

V gene TRBV7-6 combines with J gene TRBJ2-5, with 9 bases identical to TRBD2. The V segment lost 1 base and the J segment 5 bases; nucleotides outside the gene matches: 11. Germline V gene lookup returns CDR1 SGHVS and CDR2 FNYEAQ. CDR3 length: 17 amino acids. CDR3 protein: CASSLVPFSGSGETQYF. The CDR3 DNA reads as TGTGCCAGCAGCTTAGTTCCCTTTAGCGGGAGTGGGGAGACCCAGTACTTC.

For this clonotype: The junction departs from germline at one end; a sequencing error may be responsible. This sequence joins TRBV7-7 and TRBJ2-3; D is possibly TRBD2 (5 bases). The V gene's germline CDR1 is SSHAT and CDR2 FNYEAQ (reference sequence). CDR3 length: 15 residues. The CDR3 protein is CASSLSAVSTDTQYF. Here the CDR3 DNA reads TGTGCTAGCAGCTTATCAGCGGTGAGCACAGATACGCAGTATTTT.

This chain joins TRBV5-1 and TRBJ2-1; 12 bases match TRBD2. CDR1 is SGHRS, CDR2 YFSETQ, per germline. The CDR3 consists of 16 residues. Germline trimming cut 3 bases from V and 8 bases from J; bases unmatched to any gene: 9. The chain's CDR3 is CASSSTSGSSIDEQFF. CDR3 nucleotide sequence: TGCGCCAGCAGCTCGACTAGCGGGAGCTCTATTGATGAGCAGTTCTTC.

This chain links TRBV7-2 with TRBJ2-5; D gene ambiguous. The CDR3 is made up of 14 amino acids. Per germline, CDR1 SGHTA and CDR2 FQGNSA. The V end lost 0 bases, the J end lost 6 bases, and 11 bases lay between the germline ends. This CDR3 reads CASSLAGKGKTQYF. The CDR3 nucleotides are TGTGCCAGCAGCTTAGCAGGAAAAGGAAAGACCCAGTACTTC. Based on the CDR3 plus reference TRBV7-2 and TRBJ2-5, the full variable domain is GAGVSQSPSNKVTEKGKDVELRCDPISGHTALYWYRQSLGQGLEFLIYFQGNSAPDKSGLPSDRFSAERTGGSVSTLTIQRTQQEDSAVYLCASSLAGKGKTQYFGPGTRLLVL.

This sequence joins TRBV29-1 and TRBJ2-6; D is perhaps TRBD1 (5 bases). CDR1 SQVTM and CDR2 ANQGSEA come from the germline V gene. This CDR3 spans 15 amino acids. V shed 4 bases and J shed 1 base, with 11 bases lying between them. Here the CDR3 DNA reads TGCAGCGTTGCCTCAAGGGGTTCTGGGGCCAACGTCCTGACTTTC. It codes for CSVASRGSGANVLTF.